Each of the 23 T cell receptor beta chains below was sequenced from the same sample in a study of siplizumab effects on memory and regulatory T cells. Sequenced by immunoSEQ multiplex PCR; TCRdb stores in-frame clones only, minus some. This table has 90,000 to 95,000 clones, over 95% appearing once. The sample was naive CD4+ T cells sorted from blood. These receptors all stem from a human donor in good health.

This chain connects TRBV5-4 to TRBJ1-6, with D perhaps matching TRBD1 (5 bases). Germline V gives CDR1 SGHNT, CDR2 YYREEE (reference sequence). The V end was cut by 5 bases, the J end by 1 base, with 10 bases between. This CDR3 is built from 15 residues. The CDR3: CASSPTGSYNSPLHF. The CDR3 region has the DNA TGTGCCAGCAGTCCTACAGGTTCCTATAATTCACCCCTCCACTTT.

CDR3 coding DNA: TGTGCCACCAGCAGAGGGAATCAGCCCCAGCATTTT. Translation: CATSRGNQPQHF. The V gene is TRBV15, the J gene TRBJ1-5, with no clear D. V was trimmed by 1 base and J by 4 bases, leaving 2 bases between them. The CDR3 is 12 residues long. In germline, CDR1 is LNHNV, CDR2 YYDKDF (reference sequence).

The chain combines TRBV5-4 with TRBJ1-1; 9 nucleotides line up with TRBD1. The CDR3 has 17 amino acids. The germline V gene encodes CDR1 SGHNT and CDR2 YYREEE (reference sequence). Germline trimming cut 4 bases from V and 0 bases from J; bases unmatched to any gene: 10. CDR3 protein: CASSGKGTGNLNTEAFF. Written as DNA, the CDR3 is TGTGCCAGCAGCGGGAAGGGGACAGGGAATCTGAACACTGAAGCTTTCTTT.

The CDR3 sequence: CASNDRGNQPQHF. CDR3 nucleotide sequence: TGCGCCAGCAACGACAGGGGTAATCAGCCCCAGCATTTT. The chain joins TRBV10-1 to TRBJ1-5; 8 positions match TRBD1. Trimming at V came to 7 bases and at J to 4 bases, leaving 3 bases not matched to a gene. Germline V gene sequence: CDR1 WNHNN, CDR2 SYGVQD (reference sequence). The CDR3 is made up of 13 amino acids.

In this sample, this clone turned up once. V gene TRBV19 combines with J gene TRBJ1-1; D remains unclear. CDR3 length: 14 amino acids. The V gene's germline CDR1 is LNHDA and CDR2 SQIVND (reference sequence). Trimming stripped 5 bases from V and 4 bases from J, with 14 bases between. This chain's CDR3 is CASSEVGLGTEAFF. The DNA of the CDR3 is TGTGCCAGTAGTGAGGTAGGCTTAGGCACTGAAGCTTTCTTT.

The rearrangement uses TRBV5-1 and TRBJ2-1; a possible D gene is TRBD2 (6 bases). This CDR3 spans 16 amino acids. Germline CDR1 SGHRS, CDR2 YFSETQ. V dropped 4 bases and J dropped 5 bases, with 19 bases sitting between them. Here the CDR3 reads CASSPSGGFGHNEQFF. CDR3 DNA: TGCGCCAGCAGCCCTAGTGGGGGGTTCGGACACAATGAGCAGTTCTTC.

The chain combines TRBV9 with TRBJ2-1, with D possibly called TRBD1 or TRBD2 (5 bases each). V lost 2 bases to trimming and J lost 7 bases, with 13 bases between them. This CDR3 spans 14 amino acids. Germline CDR1 is SGDLS and CDR2 is YYNGEE. In nucleotides, the CDR3 is TGTGCCAGCAGCGTTGAGGGACCTAGGAATGAGCAGTTCTTC. This translates into CASSVEGPRNEQFF.

The V and J genes are TRBV7-3 and TRBJ2-5, with D hard to call. The V end lost 2 bases, the J end lost 3 bases, and 7 bases lay between the germline ends. In germline, CDR1 is SGHTA, CDR2 FQGTGA. This CDR3 spans 13 amino acids. CDR3 DNA sequence: TGTGCCAGCAGCTTATACACCGAAGAGACCCAGTACTTC. This gives the protein CASSLYTEETQYF.

CDR3 DNA sequence: TGTGCCAGCTCCGAAAGAACGCAGACTTTTGAAGCTTTCTTT. Protein: CASSERTQTFEAFF. V is TRBV18 and J is TRBJ1-1, with no clear D. Germline values: CDR1 KGHSH, CDR2 LQKENI. The CDR3 is 14 residues long. Trimming removed 6 bases at V and 7 bases at J, with 18 bases between.

The chain links TRBV7-3 to TRBJ2-5; a possible D gene is TRBD2 (5 bases). Per the germline V gene, CDR1 is SGHTA and CDR2 is FQGTGA. This CDR3 has 15 residues. V was shortened by 0 bases and J by 5 bases, with 13 bases between the two germline ends. CDR3 protein: CASSLTLANRETQYF. The CDR3 DNA reads TGTGCCAGCAGCTTAACGCTAGCTAATAGGGAGACCCAGTACTTC.

This chain uses TRBV5-1 with TRBJ1-2; D gene ambiguous. V dropped 2 bases and J dropped 0 bases, with 5 bases sitting between them. The germline V gene has CDR1 SGHRS and CDR2 YFSETQ. There are 13 residues in the CDR3. The CDR3 coding sequence is TGCGCCAGCAGCTTAGACCCTAACTATGGCTACACCTTC. Translation gives CASSLDPNYGYTF. Based on the CDR3 plus reference TRBV5-1 and TRBJ1-2, the full variable domain is KAGVTQTPRYLIKTRGQQVTLSCSPISGHRSVSWYQQTPGQGLQFLFEYFSETQRNKGNFPGRFSGRQFSNSRSEMNVSTLELGDSALYLCASSLDPNYGYTFGSGTRLTVV.

About this clone itself: This is likely a read error, given that the CDR3 carries no conserved phenylalanine or tryptophan at its end. The CDR3, as DNA: TGTGCCAGCAGTGAAAGCGGTCGGCGGGATGGCTACACCTCC. Translation gives CASSESGRRDGYTS. V usage is TRBV6-1 and J usage is TRBJ1-2; D gene uncertain. V was trimmed by 2 bases and J by 6 bases, leaving 13 bases between them. The CDR3 loop spans 14 amino acids. CDR1 MNHNS and CDR2 SASEGT come from the germline V gene.

This chain connects TRBV7-9 to TRBJ2-5; D is possibly TRBD1 (5 bases). The CDR3 covers 15 residues. V lost 5 bases, J lost 1 base, and 14 bases lay in between. Germline V gene sequence: CDR1 SEHNR, CDR2 FQNEAQ (reference sequence). The CDR3 is CASSTDTDFQETQYF. CDR3 bases: TGTGCCAGCAGCACGGACACCGACTTCCAAGAGACCCAGTACTTC.

The chain joins TRBV7-2 to TRBJ2-2; TRBD1 agrees at 7 bases. Germline CDR1 and CDR2: SGHTA and FQGNSA. Trimming took 5 bases from V and 2 from J; bases not matched to a gene: 8. The CDR3 totals 16 residues. In nucleotides, the CDR3 is TGTGCCAGCAGCCCTCCGGGACAGCTAAACACCGGGGAGCTGTTTTTT. This translates into CASSPPGQLNTGELFF.

The chain combines TRBV7-7 with TRBJ2-3, with a tentative D call TRBD2 (6 bases). CDR1 is SSHAT and CDR2 is FNYEAQ in the germline V gene (reference sequence). The length of the CDR3 is 14 residues. V lost 5 bases, J lost 7 bases, and 16 bases lay in between. The CDR3 here is CASSAGGTYYTQYF. The CDR3 DNA reads TGTGCCAGCAGCGCTGGGGGGACCTACTATACGCAGTATTTT.

V usage is TRBV7-2 and J usage is TRBJ2-5, with 11 bases that match TRBD2. The junction had 14 bases not matched to a gene; V was cut back by 5 bases and J by 3 bases. The CDR3 consists of 18 residues. CDR1 is SGHTA, CDR2 FQGNSA, per germline. The CDR3 DNA sequence: TGTGCCAGCAGCGAGGCTAGCGGGGGGATAGGTAGGAAAGAGACCCAGTACTTC. Protein: CASSEASGGIGRKETQYF.

V usage is TRBV12-5 and J usage is TRBJ2-7; TRBD2 matches 7 bases. CDR1 is LGHNT and CDR2 is FRNRAP in the germline V gene. V was clipped by 2 bases and J by 4 bases; unmatched bases: 5. The CDR3 is 14 amino acids. The chain's CDR3 is CASGLNVGGYEQYF. The CDR3 coding sequence is TGTGCTAGTGGTTTGAATGTGGGAGGGTACGAGCAGTACTTC.

The chain has TRBV6-6 and TRBJ1-3; no reliable D call. Germline CDR1 and CDR2: MNHNY and SVGAGI (reference sequence). The CDR3 covers 13 residues. The V and J ends lost 6 bases and 0 bases respectively, with 6 bases between them. The CDR3 region is CASRGSSGNTIYF. CDR3 coding DNA: TGTGCCAGCAGGGGATCCTCTGGAAACACCATATATTTT.

The rearrangement links TRBV6-5 to TRBJ1-2; the D is unclear. The germline V and J ends were trimmed by 2 bases and 6 bases, with 7 bases remaining between them. The CDR3 totals 12 residues. CDR1 and CDR2 from the germline V gene are MNHEY and SVGAGI. In DNA, the CDR3 is TGTGCCAGCAGTTACGCCCGAAATGGCTACACCTTC. Translation gives CASSYARNGYTF.

This sequence joins TRBV4-1 and TRBJ1-4; D ambiguous. Germline loops: CDR1 MGHRA, CDR2 YSYEKL. V was cut by 4 bases and J by 0 bases, with 9 bases left in between. This CDR3 spans 15 amino acids. CDR3 in amino acids: CASSLPGTTNEKLFF. CDR3 sequence (DNA): TGCGCCAGCAGCCTACCCGGGACAACTAATGAAAAACTGTTTTTT.

V and J are TRBV4-2 and TRBJ1-3; TRBD1 aligns across 7 bases. The V gene's germline CDR1 is LGHNA and CDR2 YNFKEQ. The junction had 3 bases not matched to a gene; V was cut back by 0 bases and J by 4 bases. The CDR3 runs 15 residues. The CDR3 region is CASSQDWTGGNTIYF. CDR3 nucleotides: TGTGCCAGCAGCCAAGACTGGACAGGAGGAAACACCATATATTTT.

This CDR3 reads CSVVETSNEQFF. The CDR3 DNA reads as TGCAGCGTTGTGGAGACTTCCAATGAGCAGTTCTTC. The chain combines TRBV29-1 with TRBJ2-1; no firm D call. Per the germline V gene, CDR1 is SQVTM and CDR2 is ANQGSEA. Between the trimmed V and J ends, which lost 4 bases and 6 bases, there was a span of 10 bases. This CDR3 has 12 residues.

This clone has more than one count but fewer than ten. The chain is built from TRBV19 and TRBJ2-1, with 9 bases identical to TRBD2. The CDR3 spans 16 residues. Germline V lookup: CDR1 LNHDA, CDR2 SQIVND (reference sequence). The junction had 9 bases not matched to a gene; V was cut back by 6 bases and J by 3 bases. The CDR3 DNA sequence: TGTGCCAGTAGCCCCAGCCTAGCGGGGAGCTACAATGAGCAGTTCTTC. This gives the protein CASSPSLAGSYNEQFF.